The rows below give T cell receptor beta chains drawn from one sample of a study of cytomegalovirus exposure and HLA in healthy donors. TCRdb keeps only in-frame clones here, not all; method: immunoSEQ multiplex PCR. The table has some 89,000 clones, 85% seen once. Sequenced: PBMCs. These receptor sequences come from a man aged 35 to 55 in good health and CMV-seropositive. Both conserved end residues are part of each CDR3. The D gene is left open where the match is weak. Expanded clones are given a class, and other clones once, few, many or no size at all.

CDR3 DNA: TGCGCCAGCAGCTTGGGAGCTTATAGCGGGCAGACCAAAAACATTCAGTACTTC
CDR3 protein: CASSLGAYSGQTKNIQYF
J gene: TRBJ2-4
V gene: TRBV5-1
D gene: TRBD2
clone size: -

CDR3 DNA: TGTGCCAGTAGTATGGGATTAACTAGCGCCAACTCCTACGAGCAGTACTTC
CDR3 protein: CASSMGLTSANSYEQYF
J gene: TRBJ2-7
V gene: TRBV19
D gene: TRBD2
clone size: -

CDR3 DNA: TGTGCCAGCAGTGGGGGACAGGGGAAGAATGGCTACACCTTC
CDR3 protein: CASSGGQGKNGYTF
J gene: TRBJ1-2
V gene: TRBV6-1
D gene: TRBD1
clone size: -

CDR3 DNA: TGCGCCAGCAGTTTACCGGGAAACCAAGAGACCCAGTACTTC
CDR3 protein: CASSLPGNQETQYF
J gene: TRBJ2-5
V gene: TRBV5-1
D gene: -
clone size: -

CDR3 DNA: TGTGCCAGCAGTTACCCCTCGGGCGGGGGAACAGATACGCAGTATTTT
CDR3 protein: CASSYPSGGGTDTQYF
J gene: TRBJ2-3
V gene: TRBV6-6
D gene: TRBD2
clone size: -

CDR3 DNA: TGTGCCAGCAGCAAAGCGAGGCGGGAAAAGGAGACCCAGTACTTC
CDR3 protein: CASSKARREKETQYF
J gene: TRBJ2-5
V gene: TRBV21-1
D gene: -
clone size: few

CDR3 DNA: TGTGCCACCGGACAGGGTCAGCCCCAGCATTTT
CDR3 protein: CATGQGQPQHF
J gene: TRBJ1-5
V gene: TRBV10-3
D gene: TRBD1
clone size: -

CDR3 DNA: TGTGCCAGCAGGGAAACAGGGGTGAACACTGAAGCTTTCTTT
CDR3 protein: CASRETGVNTEAFF
J gene: TRBJ1-1
V gene: TRBV6-4
D gene: TRBD1
clone size: -

CDR3 DNA: TGTGCCAGCTCACCATGGACCGGGACAGCGACCTACGAGCAGTACTTC
CDR3 protein: CASSPWTGTATYEQYF
J gene: TRBJ2-7
V gene: TRBV18
D gene: TRBD1
clone size: few

CDR3 DNA: TGCAGCGTTACCGGACTAGCGGGTTTTACAGATACGCAGTATTTT
CDR3 protein: CSVTGLAGFTDTQYF
J gene: TRBJ2-3
V gene: TRBV29-1
D gene: TRBD2
clone size: -

CDR3 DNA: TGTGCCAGCAGTTATAGGGGATCCGGCTCCTACGAGCAGTACTTC
CDR3 protein: CASSYRGSGSYEQYF
J gene: TRBJ2-7
V gene: TRBV6-5
D gene: -
clone size: -

CDR3 DNA: TGTGCCAGCAGCCCCCAAAATAGCAATCAGCCCCAGCATTTT
CDR3 protein: CASSPQNSNQPQHF
J gene: TRBJ1-5
V gene: TRBV9
D gene: -
clone size: -

CDR3 DNA: TGTGCCAGCAGTGGAGGACCGGTGAACACCGGGGAGCTGTTTTTT
CDR3 protein: CASSGGPVNTGELFF
J gene: TRBJ2-2
V gene: TRBV27
D gene: -
clone size: -

CDR3 DNA: TGTGCCAGACTGGTCTATGGCTACACCTTC
CDR3 protein: CARLVYGYTF
J gene: TRBJ1-2
V gene: TRBV27
D gene: -
clone size: -

CDR3 DNA: TGTGCCAGCTCACCAGACGGGGCGGGAGTCGGCGGGGAGCTGTTTTTT
CDR3 protein: CASSPDGAGVGGELFF
J gene: TRBJ2-2
V gene: TRBV18
D gene: TRBD2
clone size: -

CDR3 DNA: TGCGCCAGCAGCCAGGTCCCCGGGGTTGAAAAACTGTTTTTT
CDR3 protein: CASSQVPGVEKLFF
J gene: TRBJ1-4
V gene: TRBV5-1
D gene: -
clone size: -

CDR3 DNA: TGTGCCAGCAGCTTGACGACAGGGGGGAACATTCAGTACTTC
CDR3 protein: CASSLTTGGNIQYF
J gene: TRBJ2-4
V gene: TRBV11-3
D gene: TRBD1
clone size: -

CDR3 DNA: TGTGCCAGCTCACGAGGGACTAGCGGGACGGTGGAGACCCAGTACTTC
CDR3 protein: CASSRGTSGTVETQYF
J gene: TRBJ2-5
V gene: TRBV18
D gene: TRBD2
clone size: -

CDR3 DNA: TGTGCCAGCACCCCGGGACAGGGGGGCTACGAGCAGTACTTC
CDR3 protein: CASTPGQGGYEQYF
J gene: TRBJ2-7
V gene: TRBV7-2
D gene: TRBD1
clone size: -

CDR3 DNA: TGTGCCAGCAGAGGGACAGGGGATAATTCACCCCTCCACTTT
CDR3 protein: CASRGTGDNSPLHF
J gene: TRBJ1-6
V gene: TRBV7-9
D gene: TRBD1
clone size: -